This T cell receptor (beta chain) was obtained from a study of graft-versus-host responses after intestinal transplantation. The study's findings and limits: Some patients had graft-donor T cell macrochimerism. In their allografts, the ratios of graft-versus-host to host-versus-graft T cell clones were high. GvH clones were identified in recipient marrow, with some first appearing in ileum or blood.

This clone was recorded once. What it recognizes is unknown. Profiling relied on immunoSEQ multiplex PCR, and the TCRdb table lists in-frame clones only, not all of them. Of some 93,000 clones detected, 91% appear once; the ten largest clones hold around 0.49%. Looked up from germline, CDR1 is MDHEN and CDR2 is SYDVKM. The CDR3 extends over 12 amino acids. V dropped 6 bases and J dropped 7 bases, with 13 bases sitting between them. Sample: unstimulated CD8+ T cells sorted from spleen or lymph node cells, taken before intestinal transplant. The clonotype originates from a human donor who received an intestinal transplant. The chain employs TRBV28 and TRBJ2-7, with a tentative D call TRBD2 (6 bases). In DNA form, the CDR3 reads TGTGCCAGCAGAGCGAGGGCGGGGGAGCAGTACTTC. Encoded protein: CASRARAGEQYF.